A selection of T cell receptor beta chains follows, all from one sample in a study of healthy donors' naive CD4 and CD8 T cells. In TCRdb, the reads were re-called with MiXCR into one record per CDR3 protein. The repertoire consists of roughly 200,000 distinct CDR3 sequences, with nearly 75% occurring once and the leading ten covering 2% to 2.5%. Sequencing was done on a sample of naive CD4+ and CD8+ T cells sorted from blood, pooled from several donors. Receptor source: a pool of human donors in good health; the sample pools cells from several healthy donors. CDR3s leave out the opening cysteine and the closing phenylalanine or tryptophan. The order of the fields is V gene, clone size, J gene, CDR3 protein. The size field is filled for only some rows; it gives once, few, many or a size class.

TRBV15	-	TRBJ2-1	ATSRDRQGAGYNEQF
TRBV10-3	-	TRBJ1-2	ATSLLDYGYT
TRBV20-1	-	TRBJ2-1	SALDRGRRSYNEQF
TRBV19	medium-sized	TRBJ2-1	ASSIQKLGYNEQF
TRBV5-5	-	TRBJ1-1	ASSPDRLPNTEAF
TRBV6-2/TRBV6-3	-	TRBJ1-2	ASSYGVRIYGYT
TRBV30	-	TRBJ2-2	AWSTGTGELF
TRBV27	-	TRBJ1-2	ASSSSPTINYGYT
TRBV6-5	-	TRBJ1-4	ARTAPPGATNEKLF
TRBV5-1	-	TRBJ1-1	ASSLGTGLNTEAF
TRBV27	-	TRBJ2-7	ASSLSRTGQAGEQY
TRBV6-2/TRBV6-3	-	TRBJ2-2	ASSYPPGQSGELF
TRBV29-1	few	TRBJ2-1	SVDGGDEQF
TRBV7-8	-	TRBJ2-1	ASSLFRGASGKDNEQF
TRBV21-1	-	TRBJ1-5	ASSKRDSHYSNQPQH
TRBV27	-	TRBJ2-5	ASSPGTTQETQY
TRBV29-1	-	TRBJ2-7	SVGSTYEQY
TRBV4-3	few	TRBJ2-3	ASSQKLAGVADTQY
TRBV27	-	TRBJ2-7	ASSLATGSDEQY
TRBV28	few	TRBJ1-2	VSSPPRRFGRGYT
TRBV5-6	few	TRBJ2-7	ASSWGQGGFAYEQY
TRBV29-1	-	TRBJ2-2	SVRVAGVNTGELF
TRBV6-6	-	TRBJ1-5	ASSYSTKGQPQH
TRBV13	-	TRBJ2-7	ASSLGLRSYEQY
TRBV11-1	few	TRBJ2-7	ASSLRKTGRGEQY
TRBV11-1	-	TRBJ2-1	ASSFWASSGEQF
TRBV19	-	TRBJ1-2	ASSQPGTGYGYT
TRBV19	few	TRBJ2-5	ASSNRGGLETQY
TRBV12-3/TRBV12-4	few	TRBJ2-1	ASSLAPSSYNEQF
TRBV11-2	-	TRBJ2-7	ASRGVAYEQY
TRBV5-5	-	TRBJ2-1	ASSQQREYGVEQF
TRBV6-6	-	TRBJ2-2	ASTNPPRQGVSRAGELF
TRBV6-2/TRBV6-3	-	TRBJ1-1	ASSFRRGATEAF
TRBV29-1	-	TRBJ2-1	SSTGGGSYNEQF
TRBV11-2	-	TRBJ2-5	ASSLATKTQY
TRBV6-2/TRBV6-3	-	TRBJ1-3	ASSYSYSGNTIY
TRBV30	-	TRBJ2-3	AWRGTTSGKTLSTDTQY
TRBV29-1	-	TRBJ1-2	SVDSAGGYT
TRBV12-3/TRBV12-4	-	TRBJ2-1	ASSLGTSGSEQF
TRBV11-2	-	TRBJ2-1	ASRKGLADYNEQF
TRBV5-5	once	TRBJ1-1	ASSFGTAGEAF
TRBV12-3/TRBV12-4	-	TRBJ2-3	ASSSPSGTGIDTQY